What follows are 20 T cell receptor beta chains derived from one specimen sequenced in a study of T cell responses to AZD1222 COVID-19 vaccine (dated by TCRdb to 2020 to 2022). Explained via the paper, the time point label denotes: about 28 days (+/-7) after the second vaccine dose. Library preparation employed the immunoSEQ multiplex PCR assay. The table was pulled from immuneACCESS by TCRdb, which kept in-frame rearrangements only. Such tables lose some clones; where checked, under half of the loss comes from unresolved V genes, and the rest has no known cause. Recorded for this sample are more than 80,000 clones; roughly nine tenths of them occurred a single time. Over 2% of the sample is taken by the ten largest. This specimen was peripheral blood, taken 28 days after the second AZD1222 dose. The receptors shown here come from an adult who received the AZD1222 COVID-19 vaccine.

The chain links TRBV14 to TRBJ1-1, with TRBD1 matching 11 bases. From germline, CDR1 is SGHDN and CDR2 FVKESK. The J segment lost 4 bases and the V segment lost 5 bases, leaving 12 bases of the junction unmatched. The CDR3 covers 17 residues. CDR3 in DNA: TGTGCCAGCAGCTCGGGACAGGGGGATCGTTATAGCACTGAAGCTTTCTTT. This translates into CASSSGQGDRYSTEAFF.

The V call is TRBV18, the J call TRBJ2-5; TRBD1 aligns across 9 bases. Germline-derived CDR1 and CDR2 are KGHSH and LQKENI. V lost 0 bases, J lost 2 bases, and 4 bases stayed unmatched. This CDR3 is built from 16 residues. CDR3 loop: CASSPPTGGLQETQYF. The CDR3 DNA is TGTGCCAGCTCACCACCGACAGGGGGTTTGCAAGAGACCCAGTACTTC.

The chain combines TRBV18 with TRBJ1-4; tentative D call: TRBD1 (6 bases). Looked up from germline, CDR1 is KGHSH and CDR2 is LQKENI. The length of the CDR3 is 15 residues. V was clipped by 1 base and J by 6 bases, with 12 bases between them. In DNA form, the CDR3 reads TGTGCCAGCTCACCACTGCCGGGGGCGGATGAAAAACTGTTTTTT. This sequence encodes CASSPLPGADEKLFF.

The chain has TRBV3-1 (or the pseudogene TRBV3-2) and TRBJ2-5; TRBD1 aligns across 8 bases. Germline V gene sequence: CDR1 LGHDT, CDR2 YNNKEL (reference sequence). J was trimmed by 4 bases and V by 6 bases; bases with no gene match: 22. The CDR3 sequence is 19 residues long. The CDR3, as DNA: TGTGCCAGCAGACGGGCTTACGGGACAGGTAACAGTGCGGGAGAGACCCAGTACTTC. Translated: CASRRAYGTGNSAGETQYF.

The V gene is TRBV6-1, the J gene TRBJ1-5, with D possibly matching TRBD1 (5 bases). The CDR3 sequence is 19 residues long. V was trimmed by 4 bases and J by 1 base, leaving 23 bases between them. Looked up from germline, CDR1 is MNHNS and CDR2 is SASEGT. The CDR3 region has the DNA TGTGCCAGCAGTGTTAGGGTATGGGGCAGGCGTCAAAGCAATCAGCCCCAGCATTTT. Protein sequence: CASSVRVWGRRQSNQPQHF.

This clone was seen more than once but under ten times. The chain combines TRBV24-1 with TRBJ2-3; maybe TRBD2 (5 bases). Between the trimmed V and J ends, which lost 2 bases and 4 bases, there was a span of 9 bases. CDR3 size: 14 residues. Germline assignment: CDR1 KGHDR and CDR2 SFDVKD. As DNA, the CDR3 is TGTGCCACCAGTGATTCGGGGAGCTCAGATACGCAGTATTTT. This encodes CATSDSGSSDTQYF.

This clone was counted only a few times. The chain uses TRBV18 and TRBJ2-7; no clear D. The V end was cut by 5 bases, the J end by 0 bases, with 5 bases between. The CDR3 has 12 amino acids. Per germline, CDR1 KGHSH and CDR2 LQKENI. The CDR3 spells CASSTDSYEQYF. The CDR3 DNA is TGTGCCAGCTCAACAGACTCCTACGAGCAGTACTTC.

This rearrangement joins TRBV6-5 to TRBJ1-2; the D gene is possibly TRBD1 (5 bases). Trimming removed 7 bases from V and 8 bases from J, with 14 bases in between. The CDR3 is 12 residues long. Germline V CDR1 and CDR2: MNHEY, SVGAGI. CDR3 DNA sequence: TGTGCCAGCACCTCAAGGGGCGGCGGCTACACCTTC. Translation gives CASTSRGGGYTF.

This sequence joins TRBV5-5 and TRBJ2-5, with a tentative D call TRBD1 (6 bases). Between the trimmed V and J ends, which lost 2 bases and 5 bases, there was a span of 13 bases. This CDR3 is built from 14 residues. Looked up from germline, CDR1 is SGHKS and CDR2 is YYEKEE (reference sequence). CDR3 coding DNA: TGTGCCAGCAGCTTAACAGGGATGATCGAGACCCAGTACTTC. Translating it yields CASSLTGMIETQYF. The full variable domain, rest sourced from reference TRBV5-5 and TRBJ2-5, is DAGVTQSPTHLIKTRGQQVTLRCSPISGHKSVSWYQQVLGQGPQFIFQYYEKEERGRGNFPDRFSARQFPNYSSELNVNALLLGDSALYLCASSLTGMIETQYFGPGTRLLVL.

CDR3: CASSLREGGLGQYF. The CDR3 coding sequence is TGCGCCAGCAGCTTGAGGGAAGGAGGCCTGGGGCAGTACTTC. The V and J genes are TRBV5-1 and TRBJ2-7; TRBD2 is a possible D gene (5 bases). This CDR3 comprises 14 residues. V was pared by 1 base and J by 9 bases, with 17 bases between. Germline CDR1 and CDR2: SGHRS and YFSETQ.

CDR3 residues: CSARTWREQYF. In DNA form, the CDR3 reads TGCAGTGCAAGGACTTGGCGCGAGCAGTACTTC. The chain recombines TRBV20-1 with TRBJ2-7; D perhaps matches TRBD2 (5 bases). The CDR3 loop spans 11 amino acids. Trimming cost V 6 bases and J 6 bases, with 12 bases left between them. Germline CDR1 reads DFQATT; CDR2 reads SNEGSKA (reference sequence).

V gene TRBV9 combines with J gene TRBJ2-2; TRBD1 agrees at 7 bases. The CDR3 extends over 17 amino acids. The V gene's germline CDR1 is SGDLS and CDR2 YYNGEE. Trimming at V came to 4 bases and at J to 2 bases, leaving 11 bases not matched to a gene. CDR3 in amino acids: CASSPFVGTANTGELFF. The CDR3 DNA sequence: TGTGCCAGCAGCCCTTTCGTGGGGACAGCCAACACCGGGGAGCTGTTTTTT.

The chain carries TRBV2 and TRBJ2-1; D is uncertain. The CDR3 length is 13 residues. V was pared by 6 bases and J by 6 bases, with 12 bases between. Looked up from germline, CDR1 is SNHLY and CDR2 is FYNNEI. The CDR3 loop is CASRGSIVNEQFF. For the CDR3, the DNA is TGTGCCAGCAGGGGGTCCATAGTCAATGAGCAGTTCTTC.

The rearrangement uses TRBV5-8 and TRBJ2-2; D call uncertain. Germline CDR1 is SGHTS and CDR2 is YDEGEE. V shed 0 bases and J shed 2 bases, with 8 bases lying between them. This CDR3 is built from 15 residues. CDR3 region: CASSLGQSNTGELFF. Written as DNA, the CDR3 is TGTGCCAGCAGCTTGGGACAATCCAACACCGGGGAGCTGTTTTTT.

The chain couples TRBV11-2 to TRBJ2-7, with D perhaps TRBD1 (5 bases). The V gene's germline CDR1 is SGHAT and CDR2 FQNNGV. The CDR3 is made up of 14 amino acids. Trimming pared 0 bases from V and 7 bases from J, leaving 13 bases between. This CDR3 reads CASSLERGLGEQYF. CDR3 coding DNA: TGTGCCAGCAGCTTAGAAAGGGGCCTTGGGGAGCAGTACTTC.

This clone was detected only once. The J gene is TRBJ1-2, the V gene TRBV6-5; 7 positions match TRBD1. Per the germline V gene, CDR1 is MNHEY and CDR2 is SVGAGI. Losses at the gene ends were 6 bases for V and 2 bases for J; bases not matched to a gene: 6. The CDR3 is 14 residues long. The CDR3 sequence: CASRRGQQNYGYTF. The DNA of the CDR3 is TGTGCCAGCAGAAGGGGACAGCAAAACTATGGCTACACCTTC.

The chain uses TRBV6-5 and TRBJ1-6; D is undetermined. V was cut by 2 bases and J by 6 bases, with 8 bases left in between. CDR3 length: 14 residues. Germline assignment: CDR1 MNHEY and CDR2 SVGAGI. The CDR3 sequence is CASSYMGPNSPLHF. In DNA form, the CDR3 reads TGTGCCAGCAGTTACATGGGCCCTAATTCACCCCTCCACTTT.

This rearrangement joins TRBV7-2 to TRBJ1-5, with D possibly being TRBD1 (5 bases). The ends were cut back, 0 bases at V and 4 bases at J, with 10 bases in the middle. The CDR3 contains 15 residues. From germline, CDR1 is SGHTA and CDR2 FQGNSA. CDR3 in amino acids: CASSLARARNQPQHF. CDR3 coding DNA: TGTGCCAGCAGCTTAGCCAGGGCGAGGAATCAGCCCCAGCATTTT.

J is TRBJ1-2 and V is TRBV19, with D maybe TRBD1 (6 bases). The CDR3 covers 15 residues. V dropped 2 bases and J dropped 4 bases, with 14 bases sitting between them. Germline assignment: CDR1 LNHDA and CDR2 SQIVND (reference sequence). The CDR3 protein is CASSIKGRGGYGYTF. The CDR3 DNA is TGTGCCAGTAGTATAAAAGGACGAGGGGGCTATGGCTACACCTTC.

This chain joins TRBV3-1 (or the pseudogene TRBV3-2) and TRBJ2-3; 7 bases fit TRBD2. Germline values: CDR1 LGHDT, CDR2 YNNKEL (reference sequence). J was trimmed by 2 bases and V by 0 bases; bases with no gene match: 5. The CDR3 is 16 amino acids. CDR3 DNA sequence: TGTGCCAGCAGCCAAGAGACGGCGGGGGACACAGATACGCAGTATTTT. It is translated as CASSQETAGDTDTQYF.